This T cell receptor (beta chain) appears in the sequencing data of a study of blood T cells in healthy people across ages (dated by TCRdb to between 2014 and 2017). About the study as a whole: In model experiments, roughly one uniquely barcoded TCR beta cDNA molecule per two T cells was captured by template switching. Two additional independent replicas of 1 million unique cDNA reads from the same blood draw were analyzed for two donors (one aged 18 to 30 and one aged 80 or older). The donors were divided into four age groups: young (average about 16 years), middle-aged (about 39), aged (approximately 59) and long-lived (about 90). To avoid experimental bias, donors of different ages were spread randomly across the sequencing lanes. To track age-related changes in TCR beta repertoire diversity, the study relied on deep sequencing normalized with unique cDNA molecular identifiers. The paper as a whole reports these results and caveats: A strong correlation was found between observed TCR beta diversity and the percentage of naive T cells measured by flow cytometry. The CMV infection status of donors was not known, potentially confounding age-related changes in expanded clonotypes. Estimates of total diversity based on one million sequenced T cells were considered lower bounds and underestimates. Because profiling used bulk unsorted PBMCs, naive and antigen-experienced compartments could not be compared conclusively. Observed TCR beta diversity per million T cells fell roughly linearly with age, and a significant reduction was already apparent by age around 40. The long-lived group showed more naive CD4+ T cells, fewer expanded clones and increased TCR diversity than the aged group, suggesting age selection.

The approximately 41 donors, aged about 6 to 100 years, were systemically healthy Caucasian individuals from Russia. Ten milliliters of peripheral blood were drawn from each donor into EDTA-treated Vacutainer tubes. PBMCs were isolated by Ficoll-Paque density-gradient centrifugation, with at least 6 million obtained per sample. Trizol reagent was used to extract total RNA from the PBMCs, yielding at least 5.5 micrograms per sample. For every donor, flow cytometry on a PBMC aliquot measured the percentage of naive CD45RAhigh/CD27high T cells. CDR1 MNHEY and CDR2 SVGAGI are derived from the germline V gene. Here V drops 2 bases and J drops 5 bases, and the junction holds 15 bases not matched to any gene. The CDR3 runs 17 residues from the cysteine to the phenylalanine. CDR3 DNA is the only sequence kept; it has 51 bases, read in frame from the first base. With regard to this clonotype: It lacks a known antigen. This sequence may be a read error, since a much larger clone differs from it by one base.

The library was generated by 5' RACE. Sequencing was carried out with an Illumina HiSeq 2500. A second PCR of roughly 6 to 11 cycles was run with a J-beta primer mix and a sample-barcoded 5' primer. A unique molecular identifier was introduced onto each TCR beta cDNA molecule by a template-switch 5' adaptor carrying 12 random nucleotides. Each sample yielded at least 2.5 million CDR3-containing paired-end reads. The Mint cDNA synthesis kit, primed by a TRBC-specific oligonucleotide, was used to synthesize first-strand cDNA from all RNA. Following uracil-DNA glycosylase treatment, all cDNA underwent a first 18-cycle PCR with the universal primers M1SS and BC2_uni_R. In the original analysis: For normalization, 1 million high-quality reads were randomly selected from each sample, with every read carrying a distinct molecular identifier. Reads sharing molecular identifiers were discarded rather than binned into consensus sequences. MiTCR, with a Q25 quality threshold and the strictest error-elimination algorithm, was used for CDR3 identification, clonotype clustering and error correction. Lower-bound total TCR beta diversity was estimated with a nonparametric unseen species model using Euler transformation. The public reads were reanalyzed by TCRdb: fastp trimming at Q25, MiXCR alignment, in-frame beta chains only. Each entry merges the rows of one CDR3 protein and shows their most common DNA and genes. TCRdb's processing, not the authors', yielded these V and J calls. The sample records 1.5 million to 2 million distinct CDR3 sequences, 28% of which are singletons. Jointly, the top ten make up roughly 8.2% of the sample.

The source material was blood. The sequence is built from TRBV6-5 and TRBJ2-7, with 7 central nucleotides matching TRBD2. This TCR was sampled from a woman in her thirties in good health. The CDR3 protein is CASSYRSMAGANNEQYF. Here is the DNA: TGTGCCAGCAGTTACCGTTCAATGGCGGGAGCAAATAACGAGCAGTACTTC.